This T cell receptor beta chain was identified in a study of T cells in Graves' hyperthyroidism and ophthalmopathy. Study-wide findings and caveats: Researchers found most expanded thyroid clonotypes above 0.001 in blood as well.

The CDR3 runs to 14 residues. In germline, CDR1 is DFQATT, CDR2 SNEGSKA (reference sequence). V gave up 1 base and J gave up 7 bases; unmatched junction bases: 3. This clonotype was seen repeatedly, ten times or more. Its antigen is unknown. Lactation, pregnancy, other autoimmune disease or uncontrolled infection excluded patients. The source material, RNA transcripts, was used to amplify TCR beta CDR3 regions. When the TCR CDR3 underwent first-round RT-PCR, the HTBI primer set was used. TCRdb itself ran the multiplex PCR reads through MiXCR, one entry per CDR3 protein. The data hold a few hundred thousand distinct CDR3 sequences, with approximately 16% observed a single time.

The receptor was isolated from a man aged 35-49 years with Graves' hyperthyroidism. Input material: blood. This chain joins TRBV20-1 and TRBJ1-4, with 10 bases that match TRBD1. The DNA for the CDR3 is TGCAGTGCTAGAGGGGACAGGGGTGGTGAAAAACTGTTTTTT. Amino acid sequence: CSARGDRGGEKLFF.